This T cell receptor (beta chain) is drawn from a study of T-cell memory formation after mild COVID-19. In the study overall: Clustering of TCRs was largely donor specific. The study's findings and limits: Contracting clones from day 15 to 85 showed balanced CD4/CD8; later expanders favored CD4+. Confirmation of SARS-CoV-2 specificity was lacking for second-wave clones peaking day 37. Some responding clones appeared in pre-infection memory, suggesting cross-reactive memory joined.

With respect to this clonotype: Its antigen is still unknown.

Trimming took off 4 bases at V and 0 bases at J, with 12 bases between the two ends. Germline lookup yields CDR1 SEHNR and CDR2 FQNEAQ (reference sequence). This CDR3 comprises 15 residues. One entry per CDR3 protein, called by TCRdb with MiXCR from the 5' RACE reads. Among 400,000 or so distinct CDR3 sequences listed, 20% to 25% were seen once. The V call is TRBV7-9, the J call TRBJ1-2; a possible D gene is TRBD1 (6 bases). The sequenced material came from PBMCs or a T cell subset sorted from them (not recorded which). The source is an adult woman who had mild COVID-19 (a few samples of this study predate the infection). Cell type and time point are not known. The CDR3 loop reads CASSYVRGPNYGYTF. The DNA of the CDR3 is TGTGCCAGCAGCTATGTCAGGGGCCCTAACTATGGCTACACCTTC.